A single sample gave rise to the 9 T cell receptor beta chains below, sequenced in a study of cytomegalovirus exposure and HLA in healthy donors. PCR primers comprised 60 Vbeta and 13 Jbeta primers. Profiled with immunoSEQ multiplex PCR; TCRdb holds only in-frame clones, not every one. This sample has over 85,000 clones, with about three fifths found just once. Sequencing input: PBMCs. The receptor source for this set is a human donor in good health.

The rearrangement joins TRBV15 to TRBJ1-4, with 7 bases matching TRBD1. J was trimmed by 8 bases and V by 0 bases; bases with no gene match: 6. Germline CDR1 reads LNHNV; CDR2 reads YYDKDF (reference sequence). CDR3 length equals 15 residues. CDR3 sequence reads: CATSRDKGAWEKLFF. CDR3 in DNA: TGTGCCACCAGCAGAGATAAGGGGGCATGGGAAAAACTGTTTTTT.

Only a few counts were recorded for this clone. The CDR3: CASSRSSGVHNEQFF. The CDR3 coding sequence is TGTGCCAGCAGCCGAAGCAGCGGGGTCCACAATGAGCAGTTCTTC. This sequence joins TRBV14 and TRBJ2-1; 7 bases line up with TRBD2. With V trimmed by 4 bases and J by 5 bases, 8 bases remained unmatched. The CDR3 runs 15 residues. CDR1 is SGHDN, CDR2 FVKESK, per germline.

The rearrangement uses TRBV4-1 and TRBJ2-2; TRBD2 might be the D (7 bases). The CDR3 is 18 residues long. Trimming stripped 4 bases from V and 4 bases from J, with 22 bases between. Germline V gene data show CDR1 as MGHRA and CDR2 as YSYEKL. DNA of the CDR3: TGCGCCAGCAGCCCCCACTCCAGGGGAGGGCCGGGCACCGGGGAGCTGTTTTTT. Protein: CASSPHSRGGPGTGELFF.

The sample holds one count of this clone. The CDR3 nucleotides are TGTGCCAGCAGTACTGAGGTGAATCAGCCCCAGCATTTT. It yields the protein CASSTEVNQPQHF. V is TRBV2 and J is TRBJ1-5; D remains ambiguous. Trimming left V 5 bases short and J 4 bases short, with 9 bases between. This CDR3 is 13 amino acids long. The germline gives CDR1 SNHLY, CDR2 FYNNEI.

The chain has TRBV5-4 and TRBJ2-1, with 9 nucleotides matching TRBD1. Looked up from germline, CDR1 is SGHNT and CDR2 is YYREEE (reference sequence). This CDR3 contains 16 residues. Unmatched junction bases numbered 16, after V lost 7 bases and J lost 8 bases. CDR3 residues: CASGQFRGQGLHEQFF. The CDR3 nucleotides are TGTGCCAGCGGCCAATTTAGGGGACAGGGTTTACATGAGCAGTTCTTC. The full variable domain, in which reference TRBV5-4 and TRBJ2-1 provide the parts outside the CDR3, is ETGVTQSPTHLIKTRGQQVTLRCSSQSGHNTVSWYQQALGQGPQFIFQYYREEENGRGNFPPRFSGLQFPNYSSELNVNALELDDSALYLCASGQFRGQGLHEQFFGPGTRLTVL.

The chain uses TRBV29-1 and TRBJ2-1, with D possibly matching TRBD1 (8 bases). This CDR3 is 17 amino acids long. Deletions cut 1 base from V and 5 bases from J, with 21 bases between. CDR1 and CDR2 from the germline V gene are SQVTM and ANQGSEA. CDR3 loop: CSVEGGGRDRKNNEQFF. The DNA for the CDR3 is TGCAGCGTTGAAGGGGGAGGGAGGGACAGGAAAAACAATGAGCAGTTCTTC.

The V and J genes are TRBV5-4 and TRBJ2-3; no reliable D call. The CDR3 contains 15 residues. In germline, CDR1 is SGHNT, CDR2 YYREEE (reference sequence). V lost 0 bases to trimming and J lost 0 bases, with 8 bases between them. In DNA, the CDR3 is TGTGCCAGCAGCTTGGGGGCAGGAAGCACAGATACGCAGTATTTT. This encodes CASSLGAGSTDTQYF.

This chain connects TRBV27 to TRBJ1-6; unclear D gene. Germline-derived CDR1 and CDR2 are MNHEY and SMNVEV (reference sequence). The CDR3 spans 14 residues. Trimming left V 0 bases short and J 7 bases short, with 7 bases between. CDR3 in amino acids: CASSLSSGNSPLHF. CDR3 bases: TGTGCCAGCAGTTTATCCTCCGGGAATTCACCCCTCCACTTT.

This clone was detected once. The V gene is TRBV6-4, the J gene TRBJ2-2; D perhaps matches TRBD1 (5 bases). The V end was cut by 2 bases, the J end by 3 bases, with 13 bases between. Per the germline V gene, CDR1 is MRHNA and CDR2 is SNTAGT. The CDR3 consists of 16 residues. The CDR3, as DNA: TGTGCCAGCAGTGACACCCCTACAGGCCACACCGGGGAGCTGTTTTTT. It translates to CASSDTPTGHTGELFF.